These 7 T cell receptor beta chains share one sample of origin, sequenced in a study of blood T cell repertoires in COVID-19. TCRdb's copy holds only in-frame clones and misses some; the assay was immunoSEQ multiplex PCR. Of about 160,000 clones listed, roughly 84% are singletons. Material: peripheral blood. The receptors come from a man between 35 and 55 years old with acute or convalescent COVID-19.

The chain joins TRBV7-8 to TRBJ2-7, with 7 bases lining up with TRBD1. The CDR3 length is 14 residues. V was pared by 1 base and J by 2 bases, with 2 bases of the junction left unmatched. Germline V gene lookup returns CDR1 SGHVS and CDR2 FQNEAQ. The CDR3 DNA follows: TGTGCCAGCAGCTTAGTCGGGACAGCCTACGAGCAGTACTTC. It specifies CASSLVGTAYEQYF. The full variable domain, rest sourced from reference TRBV7-8 and TRBJ2-7, is GAGVSQSPRYKVAKRGQDVALRCDPISGHVSLFWYQQALGQGPEFLTYFQNEAQLDKSGLPSDRFFAERPEGSVSTLKIQRTQQEDSAVYLCASSLVGTAYEQYFGPGTRLTVT.

This clone showed up many times. The J gene is TRBJ2-3, the V gene TRBV9; the match to TRBD1 covers 7 bases. The CDR3 covers 15 residues. CDR1 SGDLS and CDR2 YYNGEE come from the germline V gene. V gave up 4 bases and J gave up 2 bases; unmatched junction bases: 7. The CDR3 region has the DNA TGTGCCAGCAGCCCGGGACAGCGAGCCACAGATACGCAGTATTTT. Protein: CASSPGQRATDTQYF.

V and J are TRBV4-2 and TRBJ1-5; D is perhaps TRBD1 (6 bases). The CDR3 sequence is 15 residues long. The germline gives CDR1 LGHNA, CDR2 YNFKEQ. V was cut by 6 bases and J by 1 base, with 13 bases left in between. CDR3 residues: CASSRQAISNQPQHF. Written as DNA, the CDR3 is TGTGCCAGCAGTAGACAGGCTATCAGCAATCAGCCCCAGCATTTT.

The chain joins TRBV19 to TRBJ1-6, with a weak D call TRBD1 (6 bases). The CDR3 covers 15 residues. The germline CDR1 and CDR2 sequences are LNHDA and SQIVND (reference sequence). The V gene lost 4 bases and the J gene lost 8 bases, with 15 bases spanning the gap. Written as DNA, the CDR3 is TGTGCCAGTAGTACTCACAGGGTCCTGGATTCACCCCTCCACTTT. Translated, it gives CASSTHRVLDSPLHF.

The V and J genes are TRBV5-5 and TRBJ1-4; D gene unclear. The CDR3 extends over 12 amino acids. Trimming removed 2 bases from V and 6 bases from J, with 5 bases in between. Looked up from germline, CDR1 is SGHKS and CDR2 is YYEKEE (reference sequence). In DNA, the CDR3 is TGTGCCAGCAGCTTTTTCGATGAAAAACTGTTTTTT. Translated: CASSFFDEKLFF.

This clone was seen once. The chain has TRBV6-2 or TRBV6-3 and TRBJ2-1, with D possibly TRBD2 on 5 matching bases. Germline lookup yields CDR1 MNHEY and CDR2 SVGEGT. V was clipped by 0 bases and J by 2 bases, with 23 bases between them. This CDR3 spans 20 amino acids. In DNA, the CDR3 is TGTGCCAGCAGTTACTCGAAGGGAGAGCTAGCAATCACCACCTACAATGAGCAGTTCTTC. Encoded protein: CASSYSKGELAITTYNEQFF.

The V and J genes are TRBV29-1 and TRBJ2-5; D not certain. CDR1 SQVTM and CDR2 ANQGSEA come from the germline V gene. V lost 6 bases and J 2 bases, leaving 10 bases between the germline ends. This CDR3 is built from 12 residues. CDR3 nucleotides: TGCAGCGTCGAATCGGGTCAAGAGACCCAGTACTTC. Its translation is CSVESGQETQYF.